The clone carrying this T cell receptor (beta chain) was seen a few times. Indicated treatment: randomized to nivolumab then ipilimumab (arm A) or the reverse (arm B). The repertoire was sequenced with immunoSEQ multiplex PCR; TCRdb's copy has only in-frame clones and lacks some. The sample lists some 5,600 clones; about a fifth were seen once. V was trimmed by 3 bases and J by 2 bases, leaving 8 bases between them. This CDR3 has 15 amino acids. The germline V gene encodes CDR1 MDHEN and CDR2 SYDVKM. The data are from a study of sequential checkpoint blockade in melanoma. The clonotype originates from a human donor with melanoma. The source material was tumor tissue (inferred from file names), sampled from a patient given nivolumab and ipilimumab in sequence. The chain links TRBV28 to TRBJ2-6; D is possibly TRBD1 (6 bases). The CDR3 loop reads CASSFSGAGANVLTF. The CDR3 nucleotides are TGTGCCAGCAGTTTTTCAGGGGCTGGGGCCAACGTCCTGACTTTC.